This T cell receptor (beta chain) was captured in a study of beta chain features in type 1 diabetes. This clone was observed a handful of times. The antigen is unknown. CDR3 length: 14 amino acids. General observations from the study: Type 1 diabetes patients had moderately but significantly shorter TCRB CDR3s in all four CD4+ subsets.

The study reverse transcribed the entire isolated RNA, so it sequenced expressed TCRB transcripts. Assay: immunoSEQ multiplex PCR; the TCRdb copy retains only in-frame clones and omits some. The repertoire holds hundreds of thousands of clones, approximately 15% seen once, with 0.015% in the top ten. Sequencing was done on a sample of naive CD4+ T cells from blood. The chain links TRBV21-1 to TRBJ2-7; TRBD2, the table's D call, was not compared with the DNA. TRBV21-1 is classified as a pseudogene. This TCR derives from a man between 18 and 29 years old with type 1 diabetes. CDR3 in DNA: TGTGCCAGCAGCGAGGACTTTAGCTCCTACGAGCAGTACTTC. Amino acid sequence: CASSEDFSSYEQYF.